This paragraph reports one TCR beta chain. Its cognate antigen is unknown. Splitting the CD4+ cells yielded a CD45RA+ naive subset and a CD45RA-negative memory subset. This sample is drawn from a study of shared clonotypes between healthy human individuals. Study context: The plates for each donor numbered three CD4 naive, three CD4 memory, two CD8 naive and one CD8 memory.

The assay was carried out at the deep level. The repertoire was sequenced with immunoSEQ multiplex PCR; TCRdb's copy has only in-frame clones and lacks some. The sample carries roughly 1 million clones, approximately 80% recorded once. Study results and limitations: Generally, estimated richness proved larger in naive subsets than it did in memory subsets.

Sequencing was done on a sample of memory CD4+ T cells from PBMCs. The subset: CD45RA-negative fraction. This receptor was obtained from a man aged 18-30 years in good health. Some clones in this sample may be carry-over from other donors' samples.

CDR3 nucleotides: TGCGCCAGCAGCTTGGGGCTAGCGGTTCCGCTGACCTCCTACGAGCAGTACTTC. Translating it yields CASSLGLAVPLTSYEQYF. V gene TRBV5-1 combines with J gene TRBJ2-7; 7 bases fit TRBD2. The germline gives CDR1 SGHRS, CDR2 YFSETQ. The V gene end was trimmed by 0 bases and the J gene end by 0 bases; junction bases not matched to a gene: 12. The CDR3 is 18 amino acids. Combining the CDR3 with reference TRBV5-1 and TRBJ2-7 gives the whole variable domain KAGVTQTPRYLIKTRGQQVTLSCSPISGHRSVSWYQQTPGQGLQFLFEYFSETQRNKGNFPGRFSGRQFSNSRSEMNVSTLELGDSALYLCASSLGLAVPLTSYEQYFGPGTRLTVT.